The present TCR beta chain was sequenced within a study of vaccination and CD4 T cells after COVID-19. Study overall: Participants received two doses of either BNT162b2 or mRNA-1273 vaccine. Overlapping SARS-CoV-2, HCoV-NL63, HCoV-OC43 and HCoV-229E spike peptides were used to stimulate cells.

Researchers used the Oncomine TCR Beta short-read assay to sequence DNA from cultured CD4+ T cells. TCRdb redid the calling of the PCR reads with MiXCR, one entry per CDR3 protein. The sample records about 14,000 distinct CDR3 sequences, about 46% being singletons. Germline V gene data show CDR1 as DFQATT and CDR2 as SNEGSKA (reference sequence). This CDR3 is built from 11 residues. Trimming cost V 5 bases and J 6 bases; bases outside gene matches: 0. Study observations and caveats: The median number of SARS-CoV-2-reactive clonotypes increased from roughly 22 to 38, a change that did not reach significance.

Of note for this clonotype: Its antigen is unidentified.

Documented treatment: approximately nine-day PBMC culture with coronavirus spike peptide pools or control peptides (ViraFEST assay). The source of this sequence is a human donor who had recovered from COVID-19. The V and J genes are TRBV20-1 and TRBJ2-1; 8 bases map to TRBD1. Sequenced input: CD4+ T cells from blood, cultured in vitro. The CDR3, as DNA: TGCAGTGCTGACAGGGGCAATGAGCAGTTCTTC. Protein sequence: CSADRGNEQFF.